This T cell receptor (beta chain) was captured in a study of identical twins. General study points: These conclusions were based on statistical analysis (cross-sectional, not following the same donors). Twin pairs' shared out-of-frame alpha sequences were enriched in low generation probability.

Healthy Caucasian individuals made up all the donors. The CDR3 runs 16 residues. J was trimmed by 4 bases and V by 0 bases; bases with no gene match: 6. Germline V CDR1 and CDR2: MNHEY, SMNVEV (reference sequence). Template switching introduced a universal primer site, and the cDNA bore unique molecular identifiers. TCRdb ran MiXCR on the 5' RACE reads and lists one entry per CDR3 protein. The data contain roughly 230,000 distinct CDR3 sequences, around 8% of them singletons. Note on this clonotype: Its antigen is still unknown.

These data also formed part of another study, on yellow fever vaccine responses in identical twins.

The sequenced sample was CD8+ T cells sorted from blood. The chain uses TRBV27 and TRBJ2-1; 7 nucleotides match TRBD2. This TCR was sampled from a woman between 18 and 29 years old in good health. CDR3 DNA sequence: TGTGCCAGCAGTTTATCGGGGCGGGGGAGATACAATGAGCAGTTCTTC. Translation: CASSLSGRGRYNEQFF.